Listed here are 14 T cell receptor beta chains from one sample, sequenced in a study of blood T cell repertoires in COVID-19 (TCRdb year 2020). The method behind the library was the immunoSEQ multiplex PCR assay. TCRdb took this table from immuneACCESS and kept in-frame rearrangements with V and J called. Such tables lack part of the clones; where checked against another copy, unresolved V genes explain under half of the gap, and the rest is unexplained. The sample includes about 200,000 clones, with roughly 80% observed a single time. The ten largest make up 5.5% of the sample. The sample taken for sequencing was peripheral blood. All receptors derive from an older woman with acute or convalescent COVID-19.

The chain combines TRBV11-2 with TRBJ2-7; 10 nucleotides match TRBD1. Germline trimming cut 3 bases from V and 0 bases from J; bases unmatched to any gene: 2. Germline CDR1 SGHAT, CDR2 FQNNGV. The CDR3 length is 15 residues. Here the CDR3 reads CASSFGTGDSYEQYF. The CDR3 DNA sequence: TGTGCCAGCAGCTTTGGGACAGGGGACTCCTACGAGCAGTACTTC.

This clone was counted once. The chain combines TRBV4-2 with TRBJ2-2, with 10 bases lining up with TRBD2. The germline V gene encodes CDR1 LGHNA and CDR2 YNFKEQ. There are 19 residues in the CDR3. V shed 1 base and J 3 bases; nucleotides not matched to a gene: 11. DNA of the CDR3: TGTGCCAGCAGCCAAGTGGGACAGCTACTAGCGGGGCACACCGGGGAGCTGTTTTTT. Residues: CASSQVGQLLAGHTGELFF.

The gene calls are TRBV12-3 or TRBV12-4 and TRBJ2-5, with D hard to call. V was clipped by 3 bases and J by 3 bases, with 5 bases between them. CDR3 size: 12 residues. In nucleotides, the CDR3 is TGTGCCAGCAGTTTGCAGGAAGAGACCCAGTACTTC. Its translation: CASSLQEETQYF.

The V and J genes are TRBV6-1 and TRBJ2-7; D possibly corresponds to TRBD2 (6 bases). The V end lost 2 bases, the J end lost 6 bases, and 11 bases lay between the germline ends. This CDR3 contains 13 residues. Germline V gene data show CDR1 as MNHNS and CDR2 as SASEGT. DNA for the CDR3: TGTGCCAGCAGTGAACGGGAGTGGGGCGAGCAGTACTTC. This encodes CASSEREWGEQYF.

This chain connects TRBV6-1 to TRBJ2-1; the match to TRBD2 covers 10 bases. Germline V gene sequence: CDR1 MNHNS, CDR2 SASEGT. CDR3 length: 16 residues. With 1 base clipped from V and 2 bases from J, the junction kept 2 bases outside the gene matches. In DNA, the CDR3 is TGTGCCAGCAGTGAAGTCAGCGGGAGGGCCTACAATGAGCAGTTCTTC. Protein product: CASSEVSGRAYNEQFF.

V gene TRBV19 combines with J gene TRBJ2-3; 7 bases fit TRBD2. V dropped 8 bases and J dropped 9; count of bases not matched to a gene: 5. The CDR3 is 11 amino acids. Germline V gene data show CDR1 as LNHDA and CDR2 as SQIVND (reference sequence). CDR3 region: CASLGGLTQYF. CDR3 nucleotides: TGTGCCAGTCTGGGGGGACTAACGCAGTATTTT.

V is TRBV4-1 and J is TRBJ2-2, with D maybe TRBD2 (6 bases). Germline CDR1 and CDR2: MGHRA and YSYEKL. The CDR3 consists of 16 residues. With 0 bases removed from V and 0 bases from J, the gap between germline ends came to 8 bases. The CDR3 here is CASSQEAGTNTGELFF. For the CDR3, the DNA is TGCGCCAGCAGCCAAGAGGCGGGGACGAACACCGGGGAGCTGTTTTTT.

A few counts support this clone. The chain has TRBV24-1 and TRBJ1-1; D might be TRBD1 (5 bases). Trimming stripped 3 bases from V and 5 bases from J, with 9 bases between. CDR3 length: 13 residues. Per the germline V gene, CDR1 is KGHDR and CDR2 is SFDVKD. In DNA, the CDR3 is TGTGCCACCAGTGATCCAGGGAGGACTGAAGCTTTCTTT. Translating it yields CATSDPGRTEAFF.

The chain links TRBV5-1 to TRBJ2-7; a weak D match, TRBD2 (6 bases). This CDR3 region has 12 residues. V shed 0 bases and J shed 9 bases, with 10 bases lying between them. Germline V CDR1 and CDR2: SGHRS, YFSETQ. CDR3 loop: CASSLEGLGQYF. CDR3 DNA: TGCGCCAGCAGCTTGGAGGGACTCGGGCAGTACTTC.

CDR3 loop: CASSGPVREQYF. CDR3 coding DNA: TGCGCCAGCAGTGGTCCAGTGAGGGAGCAGTACTTC. The rearrangement joins TRBV10-2 to TRBJ2-7, with no clear D. Germline-derived CDR1 and CDR2 are WSHSY and SAAADI. Trimming removed 4 bases at V and 7 bases at J, with 11 bases between. This CDR3 is 12 amino acids long.

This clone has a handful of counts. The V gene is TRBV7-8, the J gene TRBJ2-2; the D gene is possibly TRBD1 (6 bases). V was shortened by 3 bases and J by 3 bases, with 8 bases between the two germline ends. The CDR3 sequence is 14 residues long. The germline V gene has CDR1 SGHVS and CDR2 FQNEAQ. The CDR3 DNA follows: TGTGCCAGCAGCTTGGCAGGGGACACCGGGGAGCTGTTTTTT. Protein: CASSLAGDTGELFF.

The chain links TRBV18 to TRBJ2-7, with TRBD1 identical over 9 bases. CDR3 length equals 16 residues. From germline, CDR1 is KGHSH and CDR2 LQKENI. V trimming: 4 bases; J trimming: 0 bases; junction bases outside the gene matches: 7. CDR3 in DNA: TGTGCCAGCTCACTGATTGGACAGGGGTCCTCCTACGAGCAGTACTTC. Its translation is CASSLIGQGSSYEQYF.

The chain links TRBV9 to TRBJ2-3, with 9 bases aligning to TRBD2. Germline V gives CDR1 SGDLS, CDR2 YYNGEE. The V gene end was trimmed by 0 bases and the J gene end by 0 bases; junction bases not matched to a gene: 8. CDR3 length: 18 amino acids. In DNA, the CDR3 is TGTGCCAGCAGCGTAGGCGGTAGCGGGAGCAGAAGCACAGATACGCAGTATTTT. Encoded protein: CASSVGGSGSRSTDTQYF.

CDR3 region: CASSQRGQYQETQYF. The CDR3 nucleotides are TGTGCCAGCAGTCAGCGAGGACAGTACCAAGAGACCCAGTACTTC. The rearrangement links TRBV7-2 to TRBJ2-5, with D possibly being TRBD1 (6 bases). V shed 6 bases and J shed 0 bases, with 14 bases lying between them. The germline V gene has CDR1 SGHTA and CDR2 FQGNSA. The CDR3 totals 15 residues.